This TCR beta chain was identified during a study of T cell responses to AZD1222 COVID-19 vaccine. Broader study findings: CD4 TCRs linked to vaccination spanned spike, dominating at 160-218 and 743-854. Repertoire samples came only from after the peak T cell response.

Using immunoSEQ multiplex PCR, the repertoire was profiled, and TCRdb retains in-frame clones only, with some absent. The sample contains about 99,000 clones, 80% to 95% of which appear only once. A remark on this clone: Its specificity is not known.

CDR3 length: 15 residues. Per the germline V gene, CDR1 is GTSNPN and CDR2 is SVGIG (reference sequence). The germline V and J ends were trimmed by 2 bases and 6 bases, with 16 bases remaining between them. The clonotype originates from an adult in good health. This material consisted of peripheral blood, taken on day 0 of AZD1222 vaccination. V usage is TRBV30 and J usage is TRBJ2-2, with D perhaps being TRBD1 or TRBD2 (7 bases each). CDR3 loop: CAWSRAGGRAGELFF. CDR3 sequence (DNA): TGTGCCTGGAGTCGGGCAGGGGGGAGGGCCGGGGAGCTGTTTTTT.